The rows below give T cell receptor beta chains drawn from one sample of a study of T-cell reconstitution after alpha-beta-depleted transplantation in children. TCRdb ran MiXCR on the PCR reads and lists one entry per CDR3 protein. Found here are approximately 400,000 distinct CDR3 sequences, 11% of them singletons; the top ten hold 5% to 6.5%. Sequencing was performed on PBMCs from the stem cell graft donor, taken from the stem cell graft. These receptors were taken from a human donor who donated a stem cell graft to a child with acute myeloid leukemia. Each CDR3 is given without its conserved first and last residue. A D gene is named only where the DNA matches it firmly. Only some rows state a clone size, as once, few, many or a class for expanded clones.

v_gene,d_gene,len,abundance,CDR3aa
TRBV9,TRBD2,14,NA,ASSATGTSGYNEQF
TRBV7-6,NA,15,few,ASSSQGLRLGYNEQF
TRBV29-1,TRBD1,11,NA,SVARTGVEKLF
TRBV5-1,NA,11,NA,ASRIALTDTQY
TRBV6-6,NA,11,many,ASILQGYSPLH
TRBV25-1,TRBD1,13,many,ASSERGRGREKLF
TRBV6-6,NA,10,few,ASSYGGEGAF
TRBV5-1,NA,12,few,ASSATSGANVLT
TRBV12-3/TRBV12-4,TRBD1,14,NA,ASSLTRDRALYGYT
TRBV3-1,TRBD2,17,many,ASSQISSGRGRRGETQY
TRBV9,TRBD2,14,NA,ASSVDSGGTYNEQF
TRBV5-1,NA,13,few,ASSVGHGTNTEAF
TRBV7-9,NA,15,NA,ASSFSFQGEGVVGYT
TRBV29-1,NA,11,NA,SVWVNLQETQY
TRBV29-1,TRBD2,11,many,SVEDGRAYEQY
TRBV9,TRBD1,15,many,ASSASAGTGSYNEQF
TRBV20-1,NA,11,NA,SARDQGTYEQY
TRBV27,NA,9,many,ASKGNEKLF
TRBV4-3,NA,13,NA,ASSQDSGHQETQY
TRBV18,NA,11,few,ASSPQGGYEQY
TRBV29-1,NA,12,many,SALHPTSGNTIY
TRBV24-1,NA,15,few,ATSEGSRSSSYNEQF
TRBV6-5,TRBD2,12,NA,ASTLPGGGETQY
TRBV5-1,TRBD1,14,few,ASSLAGDRGNYGYT
TRBV20-1,NA,11,NA,SARDRNSGELF
TRBV12-5,TRBD2,12,NA,ASGPSGGADTQY
TRBV29-1,NA,10,few,SVTGDIETQY
TRBV20-1,NA,9,few,SAVPKETQY